This T cell receptor beta chain was sequenced in a study of blood T cell repertoires in COVID-19. Study-level background: COVID-19 samples from acute and convalescent phases originated in the United States, Italy and Spain.

Enrolled through a virtual design, the participants were between roughly 18 and 90 years of age and came from fewer than 30 US areas. Clinical history as reported by participants underpinned cohort assignment. Some clones are missing from TCRdb's copy, which holds only in-frame ones; the method was immunoSEQ multiplex PCR. The sample has some 180,000 clones; around 85% are singletons. With V trimmed by 3 bases and J by 4 bases, 9 bases remained unmatched. The CDR3 totals 16 residues. Germline CDR1 reads SGHVS; CDR2 reads FQNEAQ. The rearrangement links TRBV7-8 to TRBJ1-3; 7 bases line up with TRBD1. The receptor was isolated from a man aged 35-49 years who had recovered from COVID-19. Source material: PBMCs or T cells enriched from blood (not recorded which). CDR3 in DNA: TGTGCCAGCAGCTTCGACCGTACAGGGGCGGGAAACACCATATATTTT. It translates to CASSFDRTGAGNTIYF.